These 16 T cell receptor beta chains were sequenced from one sample in a study of tissue T cells after allogeneic stem cell transplantation. The protocol was immunoSEQ multiplex PCR, while the TCRdb copy is restricted to in-frame clones and leaves out a portion. The sample records some 45,000 clones, roughly 90% being singletons. Sequencing used blood, obtained before transplantation. The receptors shown here come from a woman aged 35 to 70 who later had graft-versus-host disease after an allogeneic stem cell transplant.

The sample holds a few counts of this clone. The chain has TRBV3-1 (or the pseudogene TRBV3-2) and TRBJ1-6; 10 nucleotides line up with TRBD1. Per the germline V gene, CDR1 is LGHDT and CDR2 is YNNKEL (reference sequence). V dropped 5 bases and J dropped 0; count of bases not matched to a gene: 4. The CDR3 contains 17 residues. In DNA form, the CDR3 reads TGTGCCAGCAGCTCCCGGACAGGGGGCTCCTATAATTCACCCCTCCACTTT. Protein sequence: CASSSRTGGSYNSPLHF.

The gene calls are TRBV30 and TRBJ1-5; 8 bases line up with TRBD1. J lost 1 base, V lost 2 bases, and 13 bases had no gene match. This CDR3 comprises 18 residues. CDR1 is GTSNPN, CDR2 SVGIG, per germline (reference sequence). Written as DNA, the CDR3 is TGTGCCTGGAGTTCTGCAAGGACAGGGTATCGAAGCAATCAGCCCCAGCATTTT. It yields the protein CAWSSARTGYRSNQPQHF.

The chain combines TRBV19 with TRBJ1-1; D is possibly TRBD1 (5 bases). This CDR3 comprises 12 residues. Germline loops: CDR1 LNHDA, CDR2 SQIVND (reference sequence). Trimming shortened V by 6 bases and J by 7 bases, and 12 bases separated the two germline ends. The CDR3 protein is CASRLRDGEAFF. CDR3 sequence (DNA): TGTGCCAGTAGGCTCCGGGACGGTGAAGCTTTCTTT.

The J gene is TRBJ2-2, the V gene TRBV7-6, with unresolved D. The CDR3 has 12 residues. Germline CDR1 SGHVS, CDR2 FNYEAQ. V lost 2 bases, J lost 7 bases, and 5 bases lay in between. The CDR3 DNA reads as TGTGCCAGCAGCTTACGTAGCGGGGAGCTGTTTTTT. Its translation: CASSLRSGELFF.

The CDR3 DNA reads as TGTGCCAGCAGTCCCCGGGGTGACGGGGAGCTGTTTTTT. Translating it yields CASSPRGDGELFF. This chain uses TRBV6-2 or TRBV6-3 with TRBJ2-2; D perhaps matches TRBD2 (5 bases). Trimming took 5 bases from V and 7 from J, leaving 11 bases between them. Germline lookup yields CDR1 MNHEY and CDR2 SVGEGT. This CDR3 has 13 amino acids.

V usage is TRBV2 and J usage is TRBJ1-5; no reliable D call. The ends were cut back, 7 bases at V and 2 bases at J, with 12 bases in the middle. The CDR3 consists of 14 residues. Per germline, CDR1 SNHLY and CDR2 FYNNEI. CDR3 sequence (DNA): TGTGCCAGCACCCAAACCATGGGCAATCAGCCCCAGCATTTT. This codes for CASTQTMGNQPQHF.

This chain uses TRBV29-1 with TRBJ2-3; D is unresolved. V was pared by 2 bases and J by 9 bases, with 21 bases between. The germline gives CDR1 SQVTM, CDR2 ANQGSEA. The CDR3 spans 15 residues. CDR3 DNA: TGCAGCGTTGAAATGATCCTCCTTACTTTACCCACGCAGTATTTT. Its protein is CSVEMILLTLPTQYF.

This rearrangement joins TRBV6-2 or TRBV6-3 to TRBJ2-3; possible D gene TRBD1, 6 bases. The germline CDR1 and CDR2 sequences are MNHEY and SVGEGT. The CDR3 is 14 residues long. V was shortened by 6 bases and J by 6 bases, with 16 bases between the two germline ends. The CDR3 DNA follows: TGTGCCAGCAGCGAGGACAGCCGAGAGGATACGCAGTATTTT. Amino acid sequence: CASSEDSREDTQYF.

The chain employs TRBV7-9 and TRBJ1-6, with TRBD1 as a possible D gene (6 bases). The CDR3 totals 14 residues. The germline V gene has CDR1 SEHNR and CDR2 FQNEAQ (reference sequence). Trimming shortened V by 3 bases and J by 9 bases, and 12 bases separated the two germline ends. The CDR3 loop is CASSFQGLGSPLHF. In nucleotides, the CDR3 is TGTGCCAGCAGCTTCCAGGGGTTGGGTTCACCCCTCCACTTT.

Here the CDR3 reads CASSSPNIPTGRGYGYTF. In nucleotides, the CDR3 is TGTGCCAGCAGCTCACCAAATATCCCGACAGGTAGAGGCTATGGCTACACCTTC. This chain uses TRBV5-4 with TRBJ1-2; D is possibly TRBD1 (6 bases). The CDR3 has 18 residues. CDR1 is SGHNT and CDR2 is YYREEE in the germline V gene (reference sequence). Between the trimmed V and J ends, which lost 3 bases and 4 bases, there was a span of 25 bases.

This clone was found once. The chain couples TRBV11-2 to TRBJ1-1; no reliable D call. V gave up 3 bases and J gave up 6 bases, with 5 bases separating them. This CDR3 region has 11 residues. CDR1 and CDR2 from the germline V gene are SGHAT and FQNNGV. The CDR3: CASSFGPEAFF. The CDR3 region has the DNA TGTGCCAGCAGCTTCGGCCCTGAAGCTTTCTTT.

The chain carries TRBV6-1 and TRBJ1-5, with D maybe TRBD1 (6 bases). Germline V gene sequence: CDR1 MNHNS, CDR2 SASEGT. This CDR3 comprises 14 residues. Trimming shortened V by 0 bases and J by 5 bases, and 8 bases separated the two germline ends. CDR3: CASSEAGGHQPQHF. DNA of the CDR3: TGTGCCAGCAGTGAAGCAGGGGGGCATCAGCCCCAGCATTTT.

CDR3 residues: CASKLNGENEQFF. The DNA for the CDR3 is TGTGCCAGCAAACTCAATGGGGAGAATGAGCAGTTCTTC. The chain uses TRBV7-9 and TRBJ2-1; maybe TRBD2 (5 bases). There are 13 residues in the CDR3. Trimming took off 7 bases at V and 7 bases at J, with 14 bases between the two ends. Germline values: CDR1 SEHNR, CDR2 FQNEAQ (reference sequence).

The CDR3 sequence: CASSYGTGARNGYTF. The CDR3 region has the DNA TGTGCCAGCAGTTACGGGACAGGGGCCCGGAATGGCTACACCTTC. This chain joins TRBV6-6 and TRBJ1-2; 10 nucleotides align to TRBD1. CDR1 and CDR2 from the germline V gene are MNHNY and SVGAGI (reference sequence). Trimming took 2 bases from V and 6 from J; bases not matched to a gene: 6. This CDR3 has 15 residues.

The chain combines TRBV9 with TRBJ1-1; D is uncertain. The germline gives CDR1 SGDLS, CDR2 YYNGEE. The CDR3 has 15 residues. V was clipped by 1 base and J by 0 bases, with 10 bases between them. CDR3 protein: CASSVLENLNTEAFF. Written as DNA, the CDR3 is TGTGCCAGCAGCGTACTAGAGAATTTGAACACTGAAGCTTTCTTT.

The chain is built from TRBV5-1 and TRBJ1-2, with 8 bases fitting TRBD1. CDR1 SGHRS and CDR2 YFSETQ come from the germline V gene. The CDR3 totals 14 residues. V was clipped by 0 bases and J by 5 bases; unmatched bases: 3. CDR3 DNA: TGCGCCAGCAGCTTGGCCACAGGGGGATATGGCTACACCTTC. This gives the protein CASSLATGGYGYTF.